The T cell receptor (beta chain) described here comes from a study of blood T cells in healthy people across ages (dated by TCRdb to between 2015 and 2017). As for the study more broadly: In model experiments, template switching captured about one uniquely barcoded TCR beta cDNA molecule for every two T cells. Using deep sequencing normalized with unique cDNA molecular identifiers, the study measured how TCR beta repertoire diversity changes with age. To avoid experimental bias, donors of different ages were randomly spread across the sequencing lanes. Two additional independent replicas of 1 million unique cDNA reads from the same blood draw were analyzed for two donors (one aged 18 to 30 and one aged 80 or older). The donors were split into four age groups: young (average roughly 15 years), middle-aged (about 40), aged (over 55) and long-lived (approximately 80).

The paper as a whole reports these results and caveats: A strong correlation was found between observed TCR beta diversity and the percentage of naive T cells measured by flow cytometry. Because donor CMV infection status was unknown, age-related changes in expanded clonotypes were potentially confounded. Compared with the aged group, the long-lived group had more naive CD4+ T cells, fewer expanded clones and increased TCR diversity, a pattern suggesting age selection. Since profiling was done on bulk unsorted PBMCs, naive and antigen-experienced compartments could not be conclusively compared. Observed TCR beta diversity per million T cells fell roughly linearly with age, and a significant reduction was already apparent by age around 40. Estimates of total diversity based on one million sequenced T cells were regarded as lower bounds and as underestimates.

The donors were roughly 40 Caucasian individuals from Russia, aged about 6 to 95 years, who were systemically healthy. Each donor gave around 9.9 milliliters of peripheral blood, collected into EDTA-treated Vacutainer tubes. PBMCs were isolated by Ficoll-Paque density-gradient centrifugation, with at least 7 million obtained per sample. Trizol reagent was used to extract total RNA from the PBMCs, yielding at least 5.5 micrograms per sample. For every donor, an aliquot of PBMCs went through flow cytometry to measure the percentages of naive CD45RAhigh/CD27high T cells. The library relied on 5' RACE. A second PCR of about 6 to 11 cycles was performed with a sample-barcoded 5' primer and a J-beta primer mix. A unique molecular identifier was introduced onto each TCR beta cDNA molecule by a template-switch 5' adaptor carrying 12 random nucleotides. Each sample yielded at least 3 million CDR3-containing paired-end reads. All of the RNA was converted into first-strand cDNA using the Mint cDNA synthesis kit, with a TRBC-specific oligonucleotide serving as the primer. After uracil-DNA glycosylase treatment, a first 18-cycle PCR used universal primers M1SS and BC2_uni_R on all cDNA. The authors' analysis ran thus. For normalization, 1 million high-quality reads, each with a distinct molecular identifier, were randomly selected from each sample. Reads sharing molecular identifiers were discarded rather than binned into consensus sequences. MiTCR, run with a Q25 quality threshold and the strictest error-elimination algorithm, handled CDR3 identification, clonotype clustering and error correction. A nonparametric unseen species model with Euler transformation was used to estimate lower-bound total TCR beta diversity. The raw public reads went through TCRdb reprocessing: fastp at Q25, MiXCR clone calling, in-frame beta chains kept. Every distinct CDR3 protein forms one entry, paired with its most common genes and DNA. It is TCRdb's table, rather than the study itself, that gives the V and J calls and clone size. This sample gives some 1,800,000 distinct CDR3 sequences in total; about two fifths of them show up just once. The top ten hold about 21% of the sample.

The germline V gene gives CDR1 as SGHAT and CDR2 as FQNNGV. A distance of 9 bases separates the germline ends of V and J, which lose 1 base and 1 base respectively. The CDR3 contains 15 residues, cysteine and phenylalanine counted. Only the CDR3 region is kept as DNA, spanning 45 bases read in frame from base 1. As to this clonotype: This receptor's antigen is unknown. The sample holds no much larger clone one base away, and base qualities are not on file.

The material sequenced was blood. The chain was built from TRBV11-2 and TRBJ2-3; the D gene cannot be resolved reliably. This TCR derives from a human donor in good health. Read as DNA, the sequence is TGTGCCAGCAGCTTAGGGGCAATTGGCACAGATACGCAGTATTTT. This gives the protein CASSLGAIGTDTQYF.